These 8 T cell receptor beta chains were sequenced from one sample in a study of T cells in Graves' hyperthyroidism and ophthalmopathy. Amplification targeted TCR beta CDR3 regions from RNA transcripts. Carried out on the TCR CDR3, a first-round RT-PCR used the HTBI primer set. TCRdb analysed the multiplex PCR reads with MiXCR anew, one entry per CDR3 protein. The sample consists of 610,000 or so distinct CDR3 sequences, roughly 50% of them appearing once. The sample comprised peripheral blood or thyroid tissue (not recorded which). The source of these receptors is a young woman with Graves' hyperthyroidism.

V usage is TRBV20-1 and J usage is TRBJ2-2; 7 positions match TRBD2. The CDR3 has 15 amino acids. Germline V gene lookup returns CDR1 DFQATT and CDR2 SNEGSKA (reference sequence). The J segment lost 11 bases and the V segment lost 3 bases, leaving 15 bases of the junction unmatched. In DNA form, the CDR3 reads TGCAGTGCTAGTGACGGGAGGTGCGCCCAGGATGAGCTGTTTTTT. It is translated as CSASDGRCAQDELFF.

This clonotype appeared many times. The chain carries TRBV20-1 and TRBJ1-2, with D tentatively TRBD1 (6 bases). The CDR3 extends over 12 amino acids. V gave up 7 bases and J gave up 1 base, with 10 bases separating them. Germline V gene lookup returns CDR1 DFQATT and CDR2 SNEGSKA (reference sequence). The CDR3 DNA follows: TGCAGTGGAACCAGGGGTAACTATGGCTACACCTTC. This translates into CSGTRGNYGYTF.

This clonotype was seen more than once but under ten times. One end of the junction is discordant with germline, which a read error may explain. The genes are TRBV28 and TRBJ1-3, with D unclear. There are 14 residues in the CDR3. Germline V gene sequence: CDR1 MDHEN, CDR2 SYDVKM. This CDR3 reads CASILNLSGNTIYF. The CDR3 DNA is TGTGCCAGCATTTTAAACCTCTCTGGAAACACCATATATTTT. Full variable domain (remainder filled in from reference TRBV28 and TRBJ1-3): DVKVTQSSRYLVKRTGEKVFLECVQDMDHENMFWYRQDPGLGLRLIYFSYDVKMKEKGDIPEGYSVSREKKERFSLILESASTNQTSMYLCASILNLSGNTIYFGEGSWLTVV.

V gene TRBV20-1 combines with J gene TRBJ1-5, with a weak D call TRBD1 (6 bases). The germline V gene has CDR1 DFQATT and CDR2 SNEGSKA (reference sequence). V shed 6 bases and J shed 7 bases, with 16 bases lying between them. The CDR3 consists of 13 residues. The CDR3 DNA is TGCAGTGCAGAAGGGGGGACGGACCAGCCCCAGCATTTT. Its translation: CSAEGGTDQPQHF.

Concerning this clonotype: At one end the junction does not follow the germline gene, possibly because of a read error. This sequence joins TRBV7-8 and TRBJ2-1; 8 bases are shared with TRBD2. The CDR3 has 13 amino acids. Germline assignment: CDR1 SGHVS and CDR2 FQNEAQ. The CDR3: CASGLAGDREQFF. For the CDR3, the DNA is TGCGCCAGCGGTCTAGCGGGCGACCGCGAGCAGTTCTTC.

This clonotype was found a few times. The chain is built from TRBV10-3 and TRBJ2-3; 14 nucleotides line up with TRBD2. This CDR3 has 16 residues. Unmatched junction bases numbered 0, after V lost 0 bases and J lost 4 bases. In germline, CDR1 is ENHRY, CDR2 SYGVKD. The CDR3 region has the DNA TGTGCCATCAGTGAGTCGGGACTAGCGGGAGCAGATACGCAGTATTTT. Translating it yields CAISESGLAGADTQYF.

The gene calls are TRBV5-4 and TRBJ1-5; 7 positions match TRBD1. The V gene end was trimmed by 4 bases and the J gene end by 3 bases; junction bases not matched to a gene: 7. Germline V lookup: CDR1 SGHNT, CDR2 YYREEE (reference sequence). The CDR3 covers 15 residues. The DNA of the CDR3 is TGTGCCAGCAGCCAAGGGACAGCCAACAATCAGCCCCAGCATTTT. Translated, it gives CASSQGTANNQPQHF.

This clonotype has ten or more counts. CDR3 in DNA: TGTGCCAGCAGCTTATCGCGGTCCGGAAACACCATATATTTT. Its translation is CASSLSRSGNTIYF. The chain has TRBV7-2 and TRBJ1-3; D uncertain. This CDR3 is 14 amino acids long. Germline V CDR1 and CDR2: SGHTA, FQGNSA. Trimming cost V 2 bases and J 4 bases, with 9 bases left between them. Full variable domain (missing parts from reference TRBV7-2 and TRBJ1-3): GAGVSQSPSNKVTEKGKDVELRCDPISGHTALYWYRQSLGQGLEFLIYFQGNSAPDKSGLPSDRFSAERTGGSVSTLTIQRTQQEDSAVYLCASSLSRSGNTIYFGEGSWLTVV.